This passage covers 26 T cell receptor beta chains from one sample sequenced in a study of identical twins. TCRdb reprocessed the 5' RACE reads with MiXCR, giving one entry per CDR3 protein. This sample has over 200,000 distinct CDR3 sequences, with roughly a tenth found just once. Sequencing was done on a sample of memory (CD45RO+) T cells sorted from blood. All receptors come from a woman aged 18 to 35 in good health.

In DNA form, the CDR3 reads TGTGCCAGCAGTCGAGGACAGTACACTGAAGCTTTCTTT. Residues: CASSRGQYTEAFF. The rearrangement joins TRBV6-1 to TRBJ1-1; weak D call: TRBD1 (6 bases). CDR3 length equals 13 residues. Germline V lookup: CDR1 MNHNS, CDR2 SASEGT. Trimming pared 5 bases from V and 3 bases from J, leaving 10 bases between.

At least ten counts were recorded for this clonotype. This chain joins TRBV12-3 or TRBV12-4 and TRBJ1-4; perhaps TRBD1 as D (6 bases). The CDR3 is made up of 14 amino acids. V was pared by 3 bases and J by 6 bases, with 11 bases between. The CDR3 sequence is CASSFSGADEKLFF. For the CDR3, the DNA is TGTGCCAGCAGTTTCTCAGGGGCTGATGAAAAACTGTTTTTT.

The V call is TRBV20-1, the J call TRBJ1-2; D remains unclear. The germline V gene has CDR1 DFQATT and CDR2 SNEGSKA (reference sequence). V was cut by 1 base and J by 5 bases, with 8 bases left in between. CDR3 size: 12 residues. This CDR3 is CSARGGDYGYTF. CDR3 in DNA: TGCAGTGCTAGAGGTGGAGATTATGGCTACACCTTC.

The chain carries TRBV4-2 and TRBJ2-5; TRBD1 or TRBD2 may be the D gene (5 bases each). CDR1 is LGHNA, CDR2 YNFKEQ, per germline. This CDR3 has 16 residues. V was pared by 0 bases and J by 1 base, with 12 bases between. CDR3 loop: CASSQDLRGLQETQYF. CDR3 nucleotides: TGTGCCAGCAGCCAAGATCTACGGGGCCTCCAAGAGACCCAGTACTTC.

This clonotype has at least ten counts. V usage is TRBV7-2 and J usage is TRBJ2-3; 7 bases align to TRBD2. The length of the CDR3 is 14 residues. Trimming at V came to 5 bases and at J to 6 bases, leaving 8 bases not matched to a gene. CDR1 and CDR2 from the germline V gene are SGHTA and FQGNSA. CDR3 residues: CASSRDYSKDTQYF. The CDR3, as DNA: TGTGCCAGCAGCCGGGACTACTCTAAGGATACGCAGTATTTT.

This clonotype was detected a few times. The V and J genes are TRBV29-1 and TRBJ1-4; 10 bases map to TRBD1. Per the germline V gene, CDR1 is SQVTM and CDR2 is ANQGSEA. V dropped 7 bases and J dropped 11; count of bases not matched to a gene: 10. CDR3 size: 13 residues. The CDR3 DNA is TGCAGCGCCAGTGACAGGGGGCGCGGGAAACTGTTTTTT. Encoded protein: CSASDRGRGKLFF.

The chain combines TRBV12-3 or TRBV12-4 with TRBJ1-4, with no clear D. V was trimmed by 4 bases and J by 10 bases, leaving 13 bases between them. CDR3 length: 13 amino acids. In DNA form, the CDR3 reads TGTGCCAGCAGTTCCGTGAATGGCGGAAAACTGTTTTTT. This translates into CASSSVNGGKLFF.

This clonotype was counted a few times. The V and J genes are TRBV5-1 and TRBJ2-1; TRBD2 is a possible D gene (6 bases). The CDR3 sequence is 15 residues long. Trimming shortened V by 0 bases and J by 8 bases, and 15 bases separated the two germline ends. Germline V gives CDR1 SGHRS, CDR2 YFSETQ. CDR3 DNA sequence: TGCGCCAGCAGCTTGGCCTTCGGACTATCGTATGAGCAGTTCTTC. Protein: CASSLAFGLSYEQFF.

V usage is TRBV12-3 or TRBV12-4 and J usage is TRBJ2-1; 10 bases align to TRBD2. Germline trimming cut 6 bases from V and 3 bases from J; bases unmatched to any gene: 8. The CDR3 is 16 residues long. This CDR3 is CASRGGSSGSYNEQFF. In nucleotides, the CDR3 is TGTGCCAGCAGGGGAGGTTCTAGCGGGAGCTACAATGAGCAGTTCTTC.

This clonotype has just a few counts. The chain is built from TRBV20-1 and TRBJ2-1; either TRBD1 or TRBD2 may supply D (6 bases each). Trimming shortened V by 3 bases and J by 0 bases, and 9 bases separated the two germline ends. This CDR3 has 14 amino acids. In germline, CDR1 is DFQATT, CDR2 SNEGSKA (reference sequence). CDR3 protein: CSASGGPSYNEQFF. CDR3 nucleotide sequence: TGCAGTGCTAGCGGGGGCCCCTCCTACAATGAGCAGTTCTTC.

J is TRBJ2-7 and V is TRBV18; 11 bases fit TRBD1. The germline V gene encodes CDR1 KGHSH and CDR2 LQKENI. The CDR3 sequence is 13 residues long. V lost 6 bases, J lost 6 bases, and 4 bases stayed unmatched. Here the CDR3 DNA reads TGTGCCAGCTCCAAGGACAGGGGGCTCGAGCAGTACTTC. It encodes CASSKDRGLEQYF. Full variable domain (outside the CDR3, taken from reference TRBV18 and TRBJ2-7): NAGVMQNPRHLVRRRGQEARLRCSPMKGHSHVYWYRQLPEEGLKFMVYLQKENIIDESGMPKERFSAEFPKEGPSILRIQQVVRGDSAAYFCASSKDRGLEQYFGPGTRLTVT.

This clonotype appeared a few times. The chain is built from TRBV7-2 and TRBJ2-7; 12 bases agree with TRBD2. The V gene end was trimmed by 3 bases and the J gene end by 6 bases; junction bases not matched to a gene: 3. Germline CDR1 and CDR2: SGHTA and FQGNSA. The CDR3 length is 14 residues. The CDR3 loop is CASSLTSGSFEQYF. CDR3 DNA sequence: TGTGCCAGCAGCTTGACTAGCGGGAGTTTCGAGCAGTACTTC.

This chain's CDR3 is CSARNTLQYF. Written as DNA, the CDR3 is TGCAGTGCTAGAAACACACTGCAGTACTTC. The chain is built from TRBV20-1 and TRBJ2-7; no clear D gene. Germline V gene data show CDR1 as DFQATT and CDR2 as SNEGSKA (reference sequence). The CDR3 loop spans 10 amino acids. Trimming removed 2 bases at V and 9 bases at J, with 8 bases between.

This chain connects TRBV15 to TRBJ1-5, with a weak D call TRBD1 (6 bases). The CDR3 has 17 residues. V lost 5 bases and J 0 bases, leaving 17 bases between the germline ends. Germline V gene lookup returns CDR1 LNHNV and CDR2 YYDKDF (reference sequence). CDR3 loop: CATSGGQTHYSNQPQHF. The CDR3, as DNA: TGTGCCACCAGCGGGGGACAAACCCATTATAGCAATCAGCCCCAGCATTTT.

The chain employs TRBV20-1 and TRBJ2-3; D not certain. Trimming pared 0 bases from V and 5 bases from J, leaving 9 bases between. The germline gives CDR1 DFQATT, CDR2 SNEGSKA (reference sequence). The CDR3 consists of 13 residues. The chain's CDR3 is CSARDLSGDTQYF. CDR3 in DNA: TGCAGTGCTAGAGATCTTTCCGGAGATACGCAGTATTTT.

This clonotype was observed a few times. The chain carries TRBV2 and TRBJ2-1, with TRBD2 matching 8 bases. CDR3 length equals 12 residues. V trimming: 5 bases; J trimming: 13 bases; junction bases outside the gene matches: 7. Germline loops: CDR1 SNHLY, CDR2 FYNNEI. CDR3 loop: CASSYAREGQFF. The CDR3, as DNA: TGTGCCAGCAGTTACGCACGGGAGGGTCAGTTCTTC.

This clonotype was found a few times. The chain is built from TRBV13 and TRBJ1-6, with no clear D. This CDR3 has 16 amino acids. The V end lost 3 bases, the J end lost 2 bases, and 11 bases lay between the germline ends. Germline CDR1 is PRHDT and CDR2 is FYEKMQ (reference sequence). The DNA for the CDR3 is TGTGCCAGCAGCTTCATGGGCCGGGCCTATAATTCACCCCTCCACTTT. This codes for CASSFMGRAYNSPLHF.

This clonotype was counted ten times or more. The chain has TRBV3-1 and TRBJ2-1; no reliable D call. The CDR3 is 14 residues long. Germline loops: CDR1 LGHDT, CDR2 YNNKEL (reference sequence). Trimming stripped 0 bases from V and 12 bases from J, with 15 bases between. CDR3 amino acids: CASSQEMPAHGQFF. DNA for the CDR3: TGTGCCAGCAGCCAAGAGATGCCCGCCCATGGGCAGTTCTTC.

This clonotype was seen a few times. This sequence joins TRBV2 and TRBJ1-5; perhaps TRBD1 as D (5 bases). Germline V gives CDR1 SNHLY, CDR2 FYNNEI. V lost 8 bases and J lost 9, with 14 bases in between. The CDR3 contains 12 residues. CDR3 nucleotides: TGTGCCAGCGTGGGGGACCGGGGGCCCCAGCATTTT. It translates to CASVGDRGPQHF.

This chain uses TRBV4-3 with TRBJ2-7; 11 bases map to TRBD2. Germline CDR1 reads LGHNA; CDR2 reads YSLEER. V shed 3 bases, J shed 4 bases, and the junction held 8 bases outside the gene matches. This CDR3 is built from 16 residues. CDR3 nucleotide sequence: TGCGCCAGCAGCCAGTCCGGGACTAGCGGAGGTTACGAGCAGTACTTC. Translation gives CASSQSGTSGGYEQYF.

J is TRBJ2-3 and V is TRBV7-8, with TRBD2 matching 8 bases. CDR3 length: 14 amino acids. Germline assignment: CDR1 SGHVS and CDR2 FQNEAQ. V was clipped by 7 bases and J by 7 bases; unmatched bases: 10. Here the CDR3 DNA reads TGTGCCAGCACTTATCCGGGGGGGGCCCATACGCAGTATTTT. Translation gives CASTYPGGAHTQYF. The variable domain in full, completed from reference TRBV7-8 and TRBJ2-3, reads GAGVSQSPRYKVAKRGQDVALRCDPISGHVSLFWYQQALGQGPEFLTYFQNEAQLDKSGLPSDRFFAERPEGSVSTLKIQRTQQEDSAVYLCASTYPGGAHTQYFGPGTRLTVL.

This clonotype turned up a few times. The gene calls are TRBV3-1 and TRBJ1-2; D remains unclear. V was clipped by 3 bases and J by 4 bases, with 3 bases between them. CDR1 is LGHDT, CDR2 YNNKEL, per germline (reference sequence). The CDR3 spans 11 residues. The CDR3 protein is CASSHFYGYTF. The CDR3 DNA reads TGTGCCAGCAGCCATTTCTATGGCTACACCTTC.

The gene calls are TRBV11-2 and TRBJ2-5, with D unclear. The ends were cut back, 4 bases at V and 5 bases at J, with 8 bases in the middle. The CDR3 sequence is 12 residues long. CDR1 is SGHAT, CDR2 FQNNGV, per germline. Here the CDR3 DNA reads TGTGCCAGCAGCTCGGTTGGCGAGACCCAGTACTTC. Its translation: CASSSVGETQYF.

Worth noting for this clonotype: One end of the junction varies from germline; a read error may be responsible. In nucleotides, the CDR3 is TGTGCCAGCAGCTTAATGGGACAAGCGGTCTTC. Amino acid sequence: CASSLMGQAVF. The chain combines TRBV7-2 with TRBJ1-2, with D tentatively TRBD1 (6 bases). Germline assignment: CDR1 SGHTA and CDR2 FQGNSA. The CDR3 covers 11 residues.

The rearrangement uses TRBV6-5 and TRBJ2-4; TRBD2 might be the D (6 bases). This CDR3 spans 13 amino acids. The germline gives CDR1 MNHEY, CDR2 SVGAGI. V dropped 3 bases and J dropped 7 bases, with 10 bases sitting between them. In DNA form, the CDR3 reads TGTGCCAGCAGTTATCGGGGGAGGAACATTCAGTACTTC. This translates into CASSYRGRNIQYF.

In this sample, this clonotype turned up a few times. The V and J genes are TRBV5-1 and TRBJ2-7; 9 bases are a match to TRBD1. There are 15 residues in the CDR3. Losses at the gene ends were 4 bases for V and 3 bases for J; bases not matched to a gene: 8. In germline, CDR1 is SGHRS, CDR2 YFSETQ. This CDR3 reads CASSPAGTGFYEQYF. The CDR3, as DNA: TGCGCCAGCAGCCCGGCCGGGACAGGGTTCTACGAGCAGTACTTC. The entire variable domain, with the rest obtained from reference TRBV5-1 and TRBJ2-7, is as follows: KAGVTQTPRYLIKTRGQQVTLSCSPISGHRSVSWYQQTPGQGLQFLFEYFSETQRNKGNFPGRFSGRQFSNSRSEMNVSTLELGDSALYLCASSPAGTGFYEQYFGPGTRLTVT.